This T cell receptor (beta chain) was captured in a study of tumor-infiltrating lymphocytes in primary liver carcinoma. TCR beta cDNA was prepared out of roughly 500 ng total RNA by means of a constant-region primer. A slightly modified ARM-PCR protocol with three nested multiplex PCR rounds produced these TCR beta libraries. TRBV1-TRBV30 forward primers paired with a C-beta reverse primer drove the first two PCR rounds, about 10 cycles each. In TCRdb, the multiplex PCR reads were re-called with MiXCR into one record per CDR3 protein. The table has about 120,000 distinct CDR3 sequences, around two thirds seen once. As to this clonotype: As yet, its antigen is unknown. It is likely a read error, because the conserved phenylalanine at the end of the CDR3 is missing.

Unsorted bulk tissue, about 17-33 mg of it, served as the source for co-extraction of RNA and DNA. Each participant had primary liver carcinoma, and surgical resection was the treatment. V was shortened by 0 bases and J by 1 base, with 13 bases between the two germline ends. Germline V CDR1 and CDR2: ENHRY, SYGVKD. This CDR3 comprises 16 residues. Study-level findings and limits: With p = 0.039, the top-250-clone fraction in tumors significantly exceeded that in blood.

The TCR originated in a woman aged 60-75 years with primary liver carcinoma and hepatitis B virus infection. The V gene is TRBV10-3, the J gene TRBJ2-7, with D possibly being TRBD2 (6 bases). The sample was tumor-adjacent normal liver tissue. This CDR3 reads CAISESTLGGSYEQYL. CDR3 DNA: TGTGCCATCAGTGAGTCGACCCTCGGGGGTTCCTACGAGCAGTACTTG.